This section outlines one TCR beta chain sequence together with its context. Antigen unknown. Some clones are missing from TCRdb's copy, which holds only in-frame ones; the method was immunoSEQ multiplex PCR. The repertoire holds about 400,000 clones, with roughly 85% as singletons. Trimming at V came to 7 bases and at J to 4 bases, leaving 9 bases not matched to a gene. Germline CDR1 SGHTA, CDR2 FQGNSA. The length of the CDR3 is 15 residues. This entry comes from a study of Ad26.COV2.S vaccination and SARS-CoV-2 variants. Study-wide findings and caveats: Whether participants received vaccine or placebo, their non-spike TCR breadth was similar.

Treatment given: approximately 18 received Ad26.COV2.S at low or high dose, single or two shots; 5 received placebo; per-sample allocation not given. It was on day 63 after the first vaccine or placebo injection that samples were taken. The receptor's source is a person aged 18-60 years who received the Ad26.COV2.S COVID-19 vaccine or a placebo. The sample consisted of peripheral blood, taken in a trial of Ad26.COV2.S vaccine versus placebo. The genes are TRBV7-2 and TRBJ2-7, with TRBD1 identical over 11 bases. The CDR3 nucleotides read TGTGCCAGCACGGAAAGGGACAGGGGGTGGTACGAGCAGTACTTC. Translation gives CASTERDRGWYEQYF.